Shown below are 14 T cell receptor beta chains from a single sample sequenced in a study of T cells in Graves' hyperthyroidism and ophthalmopathy. There were TCR beta CDR3 regions amplified from RNA transcripts. TCR CDR3 regions were first amplified by RT-PCR with HTBI primers. A single record per CDR3 protein comes from TCRdb applying MiXCR to the multiplex PCR reads. The data contain a few hundred thousand distinct CDR3 sequences, around 18% of them singletons. The sequenced sample was blood. Receptors were obtained from a young man with Graves' ophthalmopathy.

This clonotype has at least ten counts. The chain joins TRBV12-3 or TRBV12-4 to TRBJ1-5, with D possibly matching TRBD1 (5 bases). V dropped 1 base and J dropped 4 bases, with 14 bases sitting between them. This CDR3 is 16 amino acids long. The CDR3 region is CASSLGWAGPNQPQHF. CDR3 coding DNA: TGTGCCAGCAGTTTAGGTTGGGCAGGGCCAAATCAGCCCCAGCATTTT.

The sample holds many counts of this clonotype. The chain recombines TRBV2 with TRBJ2-3; tentative D call: TRBD2 (5 bases). The CDR3 is 11 amino acids. Germline values: CDR1 SNHLY, CDR2 FYNNEI. V was trimmed by 10 bases and J by 6 bases, leaving 11 bases between them. CDR3 sequence: CAIQRGDTQYF. DNA of the CDR3: TGTGCCATCCAGCGAGGGGATACGCAGTATTTT.

This clonotype occurred many times. The V and J genes are TRBV4-1 and TRBJ1-4, with 7 bases aligning to TRBD1. Germline-derived CDR1 and CDR2 are MGHRA and YSYEKL. V lost 3 bases, J lost 0 bases, and 10 bases stayed unmatched. The CDR3 loop spans 18 amino acids. CDR3 in DNA: TGCGCCAGCAGCCACCCCCTGAGACAGGGAACAACTAATGAAAAACTGTTTTTT. Translating it yields CASSHPLRQGTTNEKLFF.

This clonotype was detected once. This rearrangement joins TRBV5-1 to TRBJ1-2; no clear D gene. The V end was cut by 5 bases, the J end by 4 bases, with 12 bases between. The CDR3 has 13 residues. Per the germline V gene, CDR1 is SGHRS and CDR2 is YFSETQ. CDR3 nucleotides: TGCGCCAGCAGTGTCAATCTCGGCTATGGCTACACCTTC. Translation gives CASSVNLGYGYTF.

This clonotype has at least ten counts. The chain carries TRBV7-3 and TRBJ2-5; TRBD2 agrees at 16 bases. This CDR3 comprises 18 residues. The germline V gene has CDR1 SGHTA and CDR2 FQGTGA. V was pared by 5 bases and J by 5 bases, with 11 bases of the junction left unmatched. The CDR3 sequence: CASSETGTSGGARETQYF. CDR3 DNA: TGTGCCAGCAGCGAAACCGGGACTAGCGGGGGGGCCAGGGAGACCCAGTACTTC.

This clonotype was counted ten times or more. The chain recombines TRBV2 with TRBJ2-5, with a weak D call TRBD1 (6 bases). Germline assignment: CDR1 SNHLY and CDR2 FYNNEI. The CDR3 has 14 residues. Trimming left V 10 bases short and J 0 bases short, with 15 bases between. The CDR3 here is CAIDRPANQETQYF. The CDR3 bases are TGTGCCATTGACAGGCCGGCGAACCAAGAGACCCAGTACTTC.

The V and J genes are TRBV6-1 and TRBJ2-3, with a possible D match to TRBD1 (7 bases). The CDR3 has 15 residues. The V and J ends lost 6 bases and 7 bases respectively, with 20 bases between them. Germline V gene sequence: CDR1 MNHNS, CDR2 SASEGT. In DNA form, the CDR3 reads TGTGCCAGCAGCCTCCGGGGGCAGGGGGAGAATACGCAGTATTTT. Protein sequence: CASSLRGQGENTQYF.

This clonotype was counted ten times or more. This chain uses TRBV7-2 with TRBJ1-1; D remains unclear. Germline V lookup: CDR1 SGHTA, CDR2 FQGNSA. The CDR3 totals 12 residues. The ends were cut back, 1 base at V and 5 bases at J, with 5 bases in the middle. In DNA form, the CDR3 reads TGTGCCAGCAGCTTAGAGGTAACTGAAGCTTTCTTT. Translation gives CASSLEVTEAFF.

As to this clonotype: A much more abundant neighbour one base away suggests this may be a read error. The V call is TRBV6-5, the J call TRBJ1-2; no definite D call. Germline-derived CDR1 and CDR2 are MNHEY and SVGAGI. The CDR3 loop spans 13 amino acids. The ends were cut back, 0 bases at V and 4 bases at J, with 6 bases in the middle. This CDR3 is CASSYSIGYGYTF. In nucleotides, the CDR3 is TGTGCCAGCAGTTACTCGATCGGCTATGGCTACACCTTC.

This clonotype was seen repeatedly, ten times or more. This sequence joins TRBV9 and TRBJ2-3; no firm D call. The CDR3 has 12 amino acids. V lost 3 bases and J lost 2, with 4 bases in between. Germline assignment: CDR1 SGDLS and CDR2 YYNGEE. This chain's CDR3 is CASSGDTDTQYF. CDR3 DNA sequence: TGTGCCAGCAGCGGCGACACAGATACGCAGTATTTT.

This clonotype was seen a handful of times. The chain uses TRBV10-3 and TRBJ2-7; 7 bases line up with TRBD1. Germline CDR1 is ENHRY and CDR2 is SYGVKD. CDR3 length equals 15 residues. Trimming cost V 7 bases and J 3 bases; bases outside gene matches: 12. Here the CDR3 DNA reads TGTGCCATCAATCTCGACGGGACAGCGGTCTACGAGCAGTACTTC. Translation gives CAINLDGTAVYEQYF.

The chain carries TRBV20-1 and TRBJ2-1; D is uncertain. This CDR3 region has 16 residues. CDR1 and CDR2 (germline): DFQATT, SNEGSKA (reference sequence). V was clipped by 6 bases and J by 0 bases, with 18 bases between them. CDR3 sequence (DNA): TGCAGTGCCCCCTCGAAGGTTGGAAGCTCCTACAATGAGCAGTTCTTC. Its translation: CSAPSKVGSSYNEQFF.

At least ten counts were recorded for this clonotype. The rearrangement links TRBV7-2 to TRBJ2-7; D not certain. The CDR3 is 16 residues long. Germline V gene sequence: CDR1 SGHTA, CDR2 FQGNSA. V lost 0 bases and J 0 bases, leaving 12 bases between the germline ends. Here the CDR3 reads CASSLAASESSYEQYF. Here the CDR3 DNA reads TGTGCCAGCAGCTTAGCGGCCAGCGAAAGCTCCTACGAGCAGTACTTC. Using reference TRBV7-2 and TRBJ2-7 for the parts outside the CDR3, the full variable domain is GAGVSQSPSNKVTEKGKDVELRCDPISGHTALYWYRQSLGQGLEFLIYFQGNSAPDKSGLPSDRFSAERTGGSVSTLTIQRTQQEDSAVYLCASSLAASESSYEQYFGPGTRLTVT.

Ten or more counts support this clonotype. This chain joins TRBV12-3 or TRBV12-4 and TRBJ2-5, with 14 bases lining up with TRBD2. V shed 6 bases, J shed 4 bases, and the junction held 7 bases outside the gene matches. This CDR3 spans 16 amino acids. The CDR3 loop reads CASRPSGLAGAETQYF. DNA of the CDR3: TGTGCCAGCAGACCCTCGGGACTAGCGGGGGCAGAGACCCAGTACTTC.